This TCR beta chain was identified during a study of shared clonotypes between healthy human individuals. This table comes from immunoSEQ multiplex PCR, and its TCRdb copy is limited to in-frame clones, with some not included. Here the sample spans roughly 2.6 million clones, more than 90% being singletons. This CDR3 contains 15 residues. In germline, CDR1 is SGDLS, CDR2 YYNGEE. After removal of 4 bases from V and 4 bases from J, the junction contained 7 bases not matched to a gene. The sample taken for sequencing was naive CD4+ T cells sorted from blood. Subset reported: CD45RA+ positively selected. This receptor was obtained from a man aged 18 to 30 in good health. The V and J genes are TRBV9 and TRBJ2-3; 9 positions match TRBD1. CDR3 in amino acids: CASSPQGAKSDTQYF. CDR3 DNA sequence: TGTGCCAGCAGCCCACAGGGGGCGAAGTCAGATACGCAGTATTTT. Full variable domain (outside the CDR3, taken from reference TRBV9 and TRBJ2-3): DSGVTQTPKHLITATGQRVTLRCSPRSGDLSVYWYQQSLDQGLQFLIQYYNGEERAKGNILERFSAQQFPDLHSELNLSSLELGDSALYFCASSPQGAKSDTQYFGPGTRLTVL.